In this sample, the clone carrying this T cell receptor beta chain turned up a few times. The target antigen is unknown. Specified treatment: approximately 9-day PBMC culture with coronavirus spike peptide pools or control peptides (ViraFEST assay). Before TCRs were sequenced, ViraFEST expanded antigen-specific T cells with peptide pools. The sample originates from a study of vaccination and CD4 T cells after COVID-19. The V segment lost 5 bases and the J segment 1 base; nucleotides outside the gene matches: 12. CDR1 is SGHTA, CDR2 FQGNSA, per germline. The CDR3 loop spans 18 amino acids. Study-level points and caveats: Within the convalescent patients, a median about 89% of the SARS-CoV-2-reactive clones were ones that appeared only post-vaccination. Spike mono-reactivity marked 304 of 307 vaccine-specific clones in convalescent patients.

An Oncomine TCR Beta short-read assay was used to sequence the DNA from cultured CD4+ T cells. TCRdb reprocessed the PCR reads with MiXCR, giving one entry per CDR3 protein. The repertoire holds about 16,000 distinct CDR3 sequences, with around 53% as singletons. The gene calls are TRBV7-2 and TRBJ2-3, with 10 bases fitting TRBD1. The input for sequencing was CD4+ T cells from blood, cultured in vitro, taken before SARS-CoV-2 vaccination. This clonotype was obtained from a human donor who had recovered from COVID-19. CDR3 sequence reads: CASSLSGTTGGGTDTQYF. In nucleotides, the CDR3 is TGTGCCAGCAGCCTATCGGGGACGACAGGGGGCGGCACAGATACGCAGTATTTT.